This is a list of T cell receptor beta chains from one sample in a study of Graves' ophthalmopathy and Graves' hyperthyroidism. Using its own MiXCR run on the multiplex PCR reads, TCRdb lists one record per CDR3 protein. The repertoire has about 370,000 distinct CDR3 sequences, about a sixth of them found once; the top ten carry 2.4%. The sequencing input was peripheral blood. The receptors here all came from an adult woman with stable Graves' hyperthyroidism. Each CDR3 is given with its conserved first and last residue. Each record gives: clone size, J gene, V gene, CDR3 protein. Size is stated for part of the rows, as once, few or many counts, or as a class when the clone is expanded.

many	TRBJ2-7	TRBV7-9	CASSPKTVNEQYF
few	TRBJ2-2	TRBV2	CASIPEERATGELFF
many	TRBJ1-1	TRBV27	CASRPIGAQDQPGAFF
NA	TRBJ1-5	TRBV20-1	CSATGQVNQPQHF
NA	TRBJ1-2	TRBV12-3/TRBV12-4	CASIGAGDRDNYGYTF
many	TRBJ2-7	TRBV27	CATQQGWGYEQYF
NA	TRBJ2-5	TRBV28	CASRVDSHQETQYF
many	TRBJ1-6	TRBV20-1	CSARDQWDRGWSKNSPLHF
many	TRBJ2-5	TRBV5-6	CASGGSGKTQYF
NA	TRBJ2-7	TRBV18	CASSLNSPGLGLGNYEQYF
many	TRBJ1-2	TRBV7-9	CASSLAPGQAGGYTF
many	TRBJ1-6	TRBV6-5	CASSYFREGNSPLHF
many	TRBJ2-5	TRBV5-4	CASSRTSGIQETQYF
many	TRBJ2-7	TRBV9	CASSAFPSSYEQYF
few	TRBJ1-3	TRBV19	CASIPQGAGSGNTIYF
NA	TRBJ1-5	TRBV28	CASSLLQGNQPQHF
many	TRBJ1-1	TRBV29-1	CSVGQGTRQAFF
few	TRBJ1-4	TRBV15	CATSDRRNNEKLFF
many	TRBJ1-2	TRBV4-1	CASSQAPGGASYGYTF
NA	TRBJ2-5	TRBV20-1	CSARDIEGARKTQYF
many	TRBJ2-7	TRBV6-1	CASSERDPGRRYEQYF
many	TRBJ1-2	TRBV12-3/TRBV12-4	CASSLNRLTNYGYTF
many	TRBJ2-7	TRBV5-1	CASSLPGQGTGEQYF
few	TRBJ1-1	TRBV30	CAWSVNRGSWGTEAFF
NA	TRBJ1-2	TRBV6-1	CASSEWGGGGYTF
many	TRBJ2-7	TRBV10-3	CAIRAGGTGEEQYF
many	TRBJ1-1	TRBV10-3	CAIRAPRTVAAFF
many	TRBJ1-5	TRBV20-1	CSARDGWGNQPQHF
NA	TRBJ1-1	TRBV7-9	CASSGLKNTEAFF
NA	TRBJ1-1	TRBV12-3/TRBV12-4	CASSFARAIEAFF
NA	TRBJ2-5	TRBV7-9	CASSSRAGGAEETQYF
NA	TRBJ1-2	TRBV6-1	CASSEATANYGYTF
many	TRBJ2-2	TRBV24-1	CATSDPGTSGRAGTGELFF
NA	TRBJ1-5	TRBV6-1	CASTGTGRFNQPQHF
many	TRBJ2-7	TRBV3-1	CASSQDPDSAYEQYF
many	TRBJ2-2	TRBV28	CASRMGGPEHGELFF
many	TRBJ1-2	TRBV20-1	CSAIAGAIGYTF
many	TRBJ1-1	TRBV7-6	CASSFVAYIGQAMNTEAFF
NA	TRBJ1-1	TRBV18	CASSPPYPRDTEAFF
many	TRBJ1-1	TRBV9	CASSFAVRTEAFF
many	TRBJ2-2	TRBV11-2	CASSDQREGLGELFF
many	TRBJ2-7	TRBV9	CASSPNDSSYEQYF
few	TRBJ2-2	TRBV19	CASSISAGSLGELFF
NA	TRBJ1-2	TRBV20-1	CSGAQGIYGYTF
many	TRBJ2-5	TRBV7-2	CASRDGTGGTQYF
many	TRBJ2-2	TRBV19	CASSFRASGRSANTGELFF
few	TRBJ1-5	TRBV12-3/TRBV12-4	CASSPGTGHQPQHF
many	TRBJ2-7	TRBV7-9	CASSQTSGRFHEQYF
NA	TRBJ2-2	TRBV12-3/TRBV12-4	CASRGARTGELFF
many	TRBJ2-7	TRBV20-1	CSAREGLAGVEQYF
many	TRBJ1-5	TRBV6-1	CASSRDNYSNQPQHF
NA	TRBJ1-5	TRBV11-1	CASSLGTGAQPQHF
many	TRBJ1-6	TRBV4-3	CASSQDWISYNSPLHF
many	TRBJ1-2	TRBV12-3/TRBV12-4	CASSFPSAYGYTF
many	TRBJ1-1	TRBV27	CASSSLVGVKDTEAFF
NA	TRBJ1-2	TRBV7-8	CASSLSSGYGYTF
NA	TRBJ2-7	TRBV6-1	CASSTGSGTYEQYF